A selection of T cell receptor beta chains follows, all from one sample in a study of patients and donors after allogeneic stem cell transplantation. TCRdb reprocessed the RT-PCR reads with MiXCR, giving one entry per CDR3 protein. The repertoire includes approximately 430,000 distinct CDR3 sequences, under 20% of them detected once, and less than 8% sits in the top ten. The specimen sequenced was blood, either unsorted or a sorted T cell fraction (not recorded which). The receptor set was obtained from a human donor who was either an allogeneic HSCT recipient or a stem cell or donor lymphocyte infusion donor (not recorded which). It is not recorded whose cells these are; they may come from a transplant donor. CDR3s include the opening cysteine and the closing phenylalanine or tryptophan. D genes are given only for firm matches. Some rows have no size entry. The others give once, few or many, or a class for an expanded clone.

cdr3_nt,cdr3_aa,d_call,j_call,v_call,clone_size
TGCAGTGCTAGAGATCGGAGCGGGAGTCCCGGGGAGCTGTTTTTT,CSARDRSGSPGELFF,TRBD2,TRBJ2-2,TRBV20-1,-
TGTGCCAGCAGCGTAGGCGGTAGCGGGGCCGGGGAGCTGTTTTTT,CASSVGGSGAGELFF,TRBD2,TRBJ2-2,TRBV9,-
TGCGCCAGCAGCTCGGACAGGGGAGTAGAGACCCAGTACTTC,CASSSDRGVETQYF,TRBD1,TRBJ2-5,TRBV5-1,-
TGTGCCAGCAGCTTGTCCCGGACTAGCGCTTCCTACAATGAGCAGTTCTTC,CASSLSRTSASYNEQFF,TRBD2,TRBJ2-1,TRBV5-4,-
TGCAGCGTTGTCATCAGGGATAACTATGGCTACACCTTC,CSVVIRDNYGYTF,-,TRBJ1-2,TRBV29-1,many
TGTGCCAGCAGTGGAACTCTCCAAGAGACCCAGTACTTC,CASSGTLQETQYF,-,TRBJ2-5,TRBV12-3/TRBV12-4,few
TGTGCCATCAGTGGACAGGGGGACTATGGCTACACCTTC,CAISGQGDYGYTF,TRBD1,TRBJ1-2,TRBV10-3,few
TGTGCCAGCAGTTACGGGGGGGCCGGGGAGACCCAGTACTTC,CASSYGGAGETQYF,TRBD2,TRBJ2-5,TRBV2,-
TGTGCCAGCACCCCCATCTCCCAGAACACCGGGGAGCTGTTTTTT,CASTPISQNTGELFF,-,TRBJ2-2,TRBV6-9,few
TGTGCCAGTAGTATCACCCCCGGACGGTCCAATCAGCCCCAGCATTTT,CASSITPGRSNQPQHF,-,TRBJ1-5,TRBV19,many
TGCGCCAGCAGCTTGGACGCCGGGGGGAGCATTCAGTACTTC,CASSLDAGGSIQYF,TRBD2,TRBJ2-4,TRBV5-1,many
TGTGCCAGCAGCCACGAGCCAGGCAGGGCGATTACTGAAGCTTTCTTT,CASSHEPGRAITEAFF,-,TRBJ1-1,TRBV3-1,-
TGCAGTGCGACAGGGATTTCCTCTGGAAACACCATATATTTT,CSATGISSGNTIYF,TRBD1,TRBJ1-3,TRBV20-1,-
TGTGCCAGCAGCCCCATGGGAAACACCGGGGAGCTGTTTTTT,CASSPMGNTGELFF,-,TRBJ2-2,TRBV7-9,-
TGTGCCAGCACCCTGACTAGCGGGACCCACAATGAGCAGTTCTTC,CASTLTSGTHNEQFF,TRBD2,TRBJ2-1,TRBV12-3/TRBV12-4,-
TGTGCCGCCCGGGAATATGGGGCTGGAAACACCATATATTTT,CAAREYGAGNTIYF,-,TRBJ1-3,TRBV15,many
TGTGCCATCAGTGAGACGGTCGGGACAGTCTACGAGCAGTACTTC,CAISETVGTVYEQYF,TRBD1,TRBJ2-7,TRBV10-3,-
TGTGCCAGCAGTGACACGGGGGGGCCTAACACTGAAGCTTTCTTT,CASSDTGGPNTEAFF,-,TRBJ1-1,TRBV12-3/TRBV12-4,-
TGCAGTGCTAGACGATTTAGCCGTCCCTACGAGCAGTACTTC,CSARRFSRPYEQYF,-,TRBJ2-7,TRBV20-1,-
TGTGCCAGCAGCCAAGGATTACTAGCGGGAGAGGGGAGAGATACGCAGTATTTT,CASSQGLLAGEGRDTQYF,TRBD2,TRBJ2-3,TRBV3-1,few
TGTGCCAGCAGCTCGGGTATGAATCAGCCCCAGCATTTT,CASSSGMNQPQHF,-,TRBJ1-5,TRBV7-3,few
TGTGCCTGGAGTGTTCCGGCTAGGAACACCGGGGAGCTGTTTTTT,CAWSVPARNTGELFF,-,TRBJ2-2,TRBV30,-
TGTGCCAGTAGTCCCTGGGAGGGGGTTAACTATGGCTACACCTTC,CASSPWEGVNYGYTF,-,TRBJ1-2,TRBV19,-
TGTGCCAGCAGTGAACGAACAGGGGCGCGATCCTCCCCTCATAATTCACCCCTCCACTTT,CASSERTGARSSPHNSPLHF,TRBD1,TRBJ1-6,TRBV2,-
TGCAGTGCTAGAGGCAGTAGGAAGAACACTGAAGCTTTCTTT,CSARGSRKNTEAFF,-,TRBJ1-1,TRBV20-1,few
TGCGCCAGCAGCTTGTTAGGGCCCACAATCTCCTACGAGCAGTACTTC,CASSLLGPTISYEQYF,-,TRBJ2-7,TRBV5-1,few
TGTGCCACCAGTGATCTCTCCGGGACAGGGGTGAATGAGCAGTTCTTC,CATSDLSGTGVNEQFF,TRBD1,TRBJ2-1,TRBV24-1,-
TGCAGTGCTAGTCTCCTTTGGGGAATGAACACTGAAGCTTTCTTT,CSASLLWGMNTEAFF,-,TRBJ1-1,TRBV20-1,few
TGCAGTGCTAATCCTTCACCCCTCCACTTT,CSANPSPLHF,-,TRBJ1-6,TRBV20-1,-